This T cell receptor beta chain was identified in a study of T-cell memory formation after mild COVID-19. TCRdb independently ran MiXCR on the 5' RACE reads; one entry per CDR3 protein. The top ten clones hold around 13% of a sample with approximately 430,000 distinct CDR3 sequences, 20% to 25% of them seen once. Regarding this clonotype: The antigen remains unidentified.

V was clipped by 2 bases and J by 5 bases; unmatched bases: 8. The CDR3 is made up of 16 amino acids. Germline CDR1 is SNHLY and CDR2 is FYNNEI. Study-level findings and limits: CD4+ clones that contracted lay mainly in CM and EM; CD8+ ones lay in EMRA. A subset of responding clones appeared in pre-infection memory, suggesting cross-reactive memory joined.

The chain recombines TRBV2 with TRBJ2-3; 9 bases match TRBD2. The sequenced sample was PBMCs or a T cell subset sorted from them (not recorded which). This TCR was recovered from an adult woman who had mild COVID-19 (a few samples of this study predate the infection). Cell type and time point are not known. The CDR3 sequence: CASSELREGLGDTQYF. The CDR3 DNA follows: TGTGCCAGCAGTGAATTGCGGGAGGGCCTGGGAGATACGCAGTATTTT. The full variable domain, rest sourced from reference TRBV2 and TRBJ2-3, is EPEVTQTPSHQVTQMGQEVILRCVPISNHLYFYWYRQILGQKVEFLVSFYNNEISEKSEIFDDQFSVERPDGSNFTLKIRSTKLEDSAMYFCASSELREGLGDTQYFGPGTRLTVL.